This T cell receptor beta chain originates from a study of blood T cell repertoires in COVID-19. Overall study context: PBMCs, B-cell-depleted T cells, or T cells were the source of the cDNA or gDNA that made up the material.

Germline assignment: CDR1 MDHEN and CDR2 SYDVKM. The CDR3 totals 13 residues. V lost 10 bases and J lost 5; bases outside the gene matches: 9. All enrollees were roughly 18 to 89 years old and from approximately 24 US areas. Per the authors' pipeline: Amplification of reference gene primers provided the estimated nucleated cell counts. Here immunoSEQ multiplex PCR was the method, and the copy in TCRdb shows in-frame clones only, minus some. The D gene and trimming were derived from the DNA, and the V and J assignments and clone size from that table. The sample holds some 320,000 clones, around 84% seen once.

Material: PBMCs or T cells enriched from blood (not recorded which). The sequence was obtained from a woman aged 30 to 39 who had been exposed to COVID-19. V usage is TRBV28 and J usage is TRBJ2-5; 8 bases fit TRBD2. CDR3 sequence reads: CATRRGGKETQYF. CDR3 nucleotide sequence: TGTGCCACACGACGGGGGGGAAAGGAGACCCAGTACTTC.